Presented here are 17 T cell receptor beta chains from one specimen sequenced in a study of T cell changes during pregnancy in multiple sclerosis (dated by TCRdb to the late 2010s). Library prep was done by the immunoSEQ multiplex PCR assay. TCRdb's version of the immuneACCESS table is confined to in-frame rearrangements and falls short of the full clone set. An unresolved V gene accounts for under half of the shortfall where checked; the remainder is of unknown origin. This sample comprises 75,000 to 80,000 clones, 85% to 95% of them detected only once. Of the sample, 2.5% to 3% falls within the top ten clones. Source: peripheral blood, taken after pregnancy. The receptor source for this set is a female donor in good health, enrolled as a control in a pregnancy study.

This chain connects TRBV5-1 to TRBJ2-2, with 9 nucleotides matching TRBD1. CDR1 SGHRS and CDR2 YFSETQ come from the germline V gene. Unmatched junction bases numbered 13, after V lost 3 bases and J lost 4 bases. This CDR3 comprises 18 residues. CDR3 coding DNA: TGCGCCAGCAGCTCCAGCACAGGGGGCCGTAGGGGCACCGGGGAGCTGTTTTTT. Translated, it gives CASSSSTGGRRGTGELFF.

The CDR3 reads CAWSVQGGRGYTF. CDR3 nucleotides: TGTGCCTGGAGCGTCCAGGGGGGTAGGGGCTACACCTTC. The chain couples TRBV30 to TRBJ1-2; 7 bases map to TRBD1. This CDR3 region has 13 residues. Germline CDR1 and CDR2: GTSNPN and SVGIG (reference sequence). V gave up 3 bases and J gave up 8 bases; unmatched junction bases: 9.

The genes are TRBV19 and TRBJ1-5, with a weak D call TRBD1 (5 bases). The CDR3 sequence is 16 residues long. Trimming pared 3 bases from V and 1 base from J, leaving 13 bases between. CDR1 is LNHDA and CDR2 is SQIVND in the germline V gene (reference sequence). The CDR3 DNA reads as TGTGCCAGTAGTATTTACGGTCGGGGGAGCAATCAGCCCCAGCATTTT. Its translation: CASSIYGRGSNQPQHF.

V usage is TRBV7-3 and J usage is TRBJ2-3; 7 bases line up with TRBD1. This CDR3 contains 15 residues. The V segment lost 6 bases and the J segment 5 bases; nucleotides outside the gene matches: 11. Germline V gene sequence: CDR1 SGHTA, CDR2 FQGTGA. CDR3 DNA: TGTGCCAGCAGTCCGAAAGGGGGCCTGGGAGATACGCAGTATTTT. This codes for CASSPKGGLGDTQYF.

The V and J genes are TRBV30 and TRBJ1-4, with D tentatively TRBD1 (6 bases). The CDR3 length is 12 residues. Trimming left V 5 bases short and J 8 bases short, with 12 bases between. Germline-derived CDR1 and CDR2 are GTSNPN and SVGIG (reference sequence). This CDR3 is CAWRGDTEKLFF. Written as DNA, the CDR3 is TGTGCCTGGCGAGGGGACACAGAAAAACTGTTTTTT.

The V and J genes are TRBV11-2 and TRBJ2-7, with TRBD2 matching over 9 bases. The CDR3 sequence is 15 residues long. V dropped 1 base and J dropped 2; count of bases not matched to a gene: 3. Germline V gene sequence: CDR1 SGHAT, CDR2 FQNNGV. CDR3 sequence (DNA): TGTGCCAGCAGCTTAGCGCGGGGGGGAACCTACGAGCAGTACTTC. Protein: CASSLARGGTYEQYF.

This clone showed up just a few times. The rearrangement joins TRBV30 to TRBJ1-2; TRBD1 aligns across 11 bases. The V segment lost 5 bases and the J segment 7 bases; nucleotides outside the gene matches: 6. This CDR3 is built from 13 residues. Looked up from germline, CDR1 is GTSNPN and CDR2 is SVGIG (reference sequence). The CDR3: CAWGQGAVTGYTF. The CDR3 DNA is TGTGCCTGGGGACAGGGGGCGGTTACTGGCTACACCTTC.

This chain links TRBV2 with TRBJ1-4; 7 bases agree with TRBD1. The germline V gene encodes CDR1 SNHLY and CDR2 FYNNEI. The ends lost 7 bases at V and 3 bases at J; junction bases unmatched: 2. This CDR3 is 13 amino acids long. The CDR3 here is CASNRGANEKLFF. The CDR3 coding sequence is TGTGCCAGCAACAGGGGTGCTAATGAAAAACTGTTTTTT.

The CDR3 nucleotides are TGTGCCAGCAGTGAAGCGTCATACGAGCAGTACTTC. This gives the protein CASSEASYEQYF. The chain uses TRBV2 and TRBJ2-7; unclear D gene. CDR3 size: 12 residues. The germline CDR1 and CDR2 sequences are SNHLY and FYNNEI. V was shortened by 0 bases and J by 4 bases, with 4 bases between the two germline ends.

The chain couples TRBV28 to TRBJ2-7; TRBD1 aligns across 7 bases. Per germline, CDR1 MDHEN and CDR2 SYDVKM. CDR3 length equals 14 residues. V was clipped by 6 bases and J by 6 bases; unmatched bases: 11. CDR3 protein: CASSQITGVGEQYF. The CDR3, as DNA: TGTGCCAGCAGCCAAATTACAGGGGTTGGCGAGCAGTACTTC. The full variable domain, with the rest looked up from reference TRBV28 and TRBJ2-7, is DVKVTQSSRYLVKRTGEKVFLECVQDMDHENMFWYRQDPGLGLRLIYFSYDVKMKEKGDIPEGYSVSREKKERFSLILESASTNQTSMYLCASSQITGVGEQYFGPGTRLTVT.

The chain combines TRBV6-5 with TRBJ1-1; D gene unclear. This CDR3 comprises 14 residues. V lost 2 bases, J lost 1 base, and 8 bases lay in between. Germline CDR1 MNHEY, CDR2 SVGAGI. The CDR3 protein is CASSYRRRNTEAFF. The CDR3 DNA reads TGTGCCAGCAGTTACCGACGGAGGAACACTGAAGCTTTCTTT.

The CDR3 sequence is CASKGQGDGYTF. CDR3 nucleotide sequence: TGTGCCAGCAAAGGACAGGGTGATGGCTACACCTTC. The chain links TRBV6-1 to TRBJ1-2, with 8 nucleotides matching TRBD1. CDR1 is MNHNS and CDR2 is SASEGT in the germline V gene. J lost 6 bases, V lost 7 bases, and 4 bases had no gene match. The CDR3 totals 12 residues.

The rearrangement uses TRBV6-5 and TRBJ2-3, with D possibly matching TRBD2 (5 bases). The CDR3 length is 13 residues. The germline V gene encodes CDR1 MNHEY and CDR2 SVGAGI. Trimming stripped 2 bases from V and 8 bases from J, with 11 bases between. CDR3 sequence: CASSYRESGTQYF. DNA of the CDR3: TGTGCCAGCAGTTACAGGGAGTCAGGTACGCAGTATTTT.

This clone has a single count. The chain links TRBV20-1 to TRBJ2-3; 7 nucleotides match TRBD2. The length of the CDR3 is 11 residues. Looked up from germline, CDR1 is DFQATT and CDR2 is SNEGSKA (reference sequence). V shed 6 bases and J 6 bases; nucleotides not matched to a gene: 3. The CDR3 sequence is CSAQRGDTQYF. For the CDR3, the DNA is TGCAGTGCCCAGCGGGGCGATACGCAGTATTTT.

This clone was counted at least ten times. This chain links TRBV6-5 with TRBJ2-7, with D unclear. The V gene lost 4 bases and the J gene lost 2 bases, with 12 bases spanning the gap. CDR1 is MNHEY, CDR2 SVGAGI, per germline. The CDR3 runs to 14 residues. The CDR3 DNA reads TGTGCCAGCAGTTCCACATACAGTACCTACGAGCAGTACTTC. Translation: CASSSTYSTYEQYF.

This chain uses TRBV7-9 with TRBJ2-4, with 9 positions matching TRBD1. Germline V CDR1 and CDR2: SEHNR, FQNEAQ (reference sequence). The CDR3 runs to 15 residues. J lost 7 bases, V lost 1 base, and 5 bases had no gene match. The CDR3 reads CASSLEGQGFNIQYF. DNA of the CDR3: TGTGCCAGCAGCTTAGAGGGACAGGGATTCAACATTCAGTACTTC.

The chain recombines TRBV7-2 with TRBJ2-7, with unresolved D. CDR3 size: 13 residues. The germline V gene encodes CDR1 SGHTA and CDR2 FQGNSA. The V and J ends lost 6 bases and 7 bases respectively, with 16 bases between them. CDR3 DNA: TGTGCCAGCAGACGAGGCGGCGTATGGGAGCAGTACTTC. It is translated as CASRRGGVWEQYF.